A single sample is the source of the 14 T cell receptor beta chains below, sequenced in a study of glioma-infiltrating T cells after dendritic cell vaccination. TCRdb's copy holds only in-frame clones and misses some; the assay was immunoSEQ multiplex PCR. The table has around 96,000 clones, around three quarters seen once; the top ten hold around 5.4%. Sequencing used blood, obtained before dendritic cell vaccination. The receptors come from a human donor with glioblastoma.

V gene TRBV5-5 combines with J gene TRBJ2-7, with D possibly matching TRBD1 (6 bases). With 4 bases removed from V and 3 bases from J, the gap between germline ends came to 11 bases. Germline-derived CDR1 and CDR2 are SGHKS and YYEKEE (reference sequence). CDR3 length: 13 amino acids. The CDR3: CASSRTGIYEQYF. For the CDR3, the DNA is TGTGCCAGCAGCCGAACAGGGATCTACGAGCAGTACTTC.

This clone was detected only once. J is TRBJ1-2 and V is TRBV9, with 7 bases aligning to TRBD1. The CDR3 length is 15 residues. From germline, CDR1 is SGDLS and CDR2 YYNGEE. Trimming cost V 1 base and J 1 base; bases outside gene matches: 4. The CDR3 DNA is TGTGCCAGCAGCGTATCAGGGGGGTTTAACTATGGCTACACCTTC. Protein product: CASSVSGGFNYGYTF.

The CDR3 region has the DNA TGTGCCAGTAGTATGGAGGGACCGGGTTCCTACGAGCAGTACTTC. It encodes CASSMEGPGSYEQYF. J is TRBJ2-5 and V is TRBV19, with D possibly TRBD2 on 6 matching bases. The J call may be incorrect, as the DNA end agrees better with TRBJ2-7. Germline assignment: CDR1 LNHDA and CDR2 SQIVND (reference sequence). The CDR3 consists of 15 residues.

The gene calls are TRBV5-1 and TRBJ1-1; D perhaps matches TRBD1 (5 bases). Between the trimmed V and J ends, which lost 0 bases and 6 bases, there was a span of 12 bases. Germline assignment: CDR1 SGHRS and CDR2 YFSETQ. The CDR3 runs to 14 residues. The CDR3 reads CASSLAIRDSEAFF. The CDR3 region has the DNA TGCGCCAGCAGCTTGGCCATAAGGGACTCTGAAGCTTTCTTT.

This rearrangement joins TRBV5-4 to TRBJ2-7; 11 bases are shared with TRBD2. The germline gives CDR1 SGHNT, CDR2 YYREEE (reference sequence). V lost 2 bases to trimming and J lost 0 bases; unmatched junction nucleotides: 1. The CDR3 is 15 amino acids. CDR3 in DNA: TGTGCCAGCAGCTTAACTAGCGGGAGCTCCTACGAGCAGTACTTC. As protein: CASSLTSGSSYEQYF.

The chain couples TRBV19 to TRBJ1-2, with 8 bases fitting TRBD1. Germline trimming cut 7 bases from V and 4 bases from J; bases unmatched to any gene: 8. CDR3 size: 14 residues. Germline lookup yields CDR1 LNHDA and CDR2 SQIVND (reference sequence). The CDR3 here is CASMGQAYVYGYTF. In nucleotides, the CDR3 is TGTGCCAGTATGGGACAGGCCTACGTCTATGGCTACACCTTC.

The chain links TRBV4-1 to TRBJ2-3, with 7 bases matching TRBD2. Per germline, CDR1 MGHRA and CDR2 YSYEKL. Losses at the gene ends were 3 bases for V and 1 base for J; bases not matched to a gene: 13. This CDR3 contains 18 residues. CDR3 coding DNA: TGCGCCAGCAGCCAGCCCGCCGGCCGCGGGAGACGCACAGATACGCAGTATTTT. Translating gives CASSQPAGRGRRTDTQYF.

This sequence joins TRBV4-1 and TRBJ2-2; D unclear. This CDR3 comprises 13 residues. Trimming shortened V by 0 bases and J by 4 bases, and 3 bases separated the two germline ends. Germline V gene data show CDR1 as MGHRA and CDR2 as YSYEKL. CDR3 loop: CASSQDFTGELFF. As DNA, the CDR3 is TGCGCCAGCAGCCAAGACTTCACCGGGGAGCTGTTTTTT.

The gene calls are TRBV6-1 and TRBJ1-2, with TRBD1 as a possible D gene (6 bases). V dropped 6 bases and J dropped 8 bases, with 13 bases sitting between them. CDR1 is MNHNS and CDR2 is SASEGT in the germline V gene. The CDR3 is 12 residues long. The CDR3 DNA reads TGTGCCAGCAGCTTCTCAGGGGAAGGCTACACCTTC. It encodes CASSFSGEGYTF.

The chain recombines TRBV5-1 with TRBJ2-2; a possible D gene is TRBD2 (5 bases). Germline-derived CDR1 and CDR2 are SGHRS and YFSETQ. The CDR3 covers 17 residues. V was pared by 4 bases and J by 0 bases, with 16 bases between. CDR3 sequence: CASSVTSRASNTGELFF. The CDR3 DNA reads as TGCGCCAGCAGCGTGACGTCGAGGGCCTCGAACACCGGGGAGCTGTTTTTT.

V usage is TRBV5-1 and J usage is TRBJ2-7; weak D call: TRBD2 (6 bases). The CDR3 has 15 amino acids. V was trimmed by 6 bases and J by 5 bases, leaving 21 bases between them. CDR1 is SGHRS and CDR2 is YFSETQ in the germline V gene. CDR3 protein: CASTYDGGPRDEQYF. Written as DNA, the CDR3 is TGCGCCAGCACCTACGACGGAGGGCCGCGAGACGAGCAGTACTTC. The variable domain in full, completed from reference TRBV5-1 and TRBJ2-7, reads KAGVTQTPRYLIKTRGQQVTLSCSPISGHRSVSWYQQTPGQGLQFLFEYFSETQRNKGNFPGRFSGRQFSNSRSEMNVSTLELGDSALYLCASTYDGGPRDEQYFGPGTRLTVT.

The genes are TRBV28 and TRBJ2-5; 11 bases are shared with TRBD2. The ends lost 2 bases at V and 7 bases at J; junction bases unmatched: 6. The CDR3 contains 15 residues. Germline V CDR1 and CDR2: MDHEN, SYDVKM. CDR3 nucleotide sequence: TGTGCCAGCAGTTTACTAGCGGGAGGATCAGGGACCCAGTACTTC. Encoded protein: CASSLLAGGSGTQYF.

The V and J genes are TRBV5-1 and TRBJ2-5; 7 positions agree with TRBD2. V trimming: 4 bases; J trimming: 2 bases; junction bases outside the gene matches: 5. This CDR3 comprises 14 residues. Germline V CDR1 and CDR2: SGHRS, YFSETQ. The CDR3 region has the DNA TGCGCCAGCAGCGGAACGGGGGGACAAGAGACCCAGTACTTC. Translated, it gives CASSGTGGQETQYF.

The chain joins TRBV6-5 to TRBJ1-2; 8 nucleotides match TRBD1. Germline CDR1 reads MNHEY; CDR2 reads SVGAGI. V was pared by 0 bases and J by 8 bases, with 2 bases of the junction left unmatched. This CDR3 contains 13 residues. The CDR3 DNA reads as TGTGCCAGCAGTTACTCGAACAGGGGGGGCTACACCTTC. Residues: CASSYSNRGGYTF.